What follows are 11 T cell receptor beta chains derived from one specimen sequenced in a study of shared clonotypes between healthy human individuals. Method: immunoSEQ multiplex PCR; TCRdb's copy keeps in-frame clones and lacks some. This table has roughly 1,500,000 clones, around 98.5% appearing once. The sample taken for sequencing was naive CD4+ T cells sorted from blood. Noted subset: CD45RA+ positively selected. These receptors were collected from a man under 40 in good health.

V usage is TRBV30 and J usage is TRBJ2-1, with 9 bases identical to TRBD1. V lost 3 bases and J lost 6; bases outside the gene matches: 3. Germline V gene sequence: CDR1 GTSNPN, CDR2 SVGIG (reference sequence). This CDR3 contains 13 residues. CDR3 sequence reads: CAWSSTGGNEQFF. CDR3 in DNA: TGTGCCTGGAGCTCGACAGGGGGCAATGAGCAGTTCTTC.

A word on this clone: Distinct nucleotide sequences in the sample also encode this CDR3. The genes are TRBV18 and TRBJ1-1; perhaps TRBD1 as D (5 bases). The V gene's germline CDR1 is KGHSH and CDR2 LQKENI. CDR3 size: 15 residues. V was pared by 3 bases and J by 0 bases, with 11 bases between. The CDR3 spells CASSPPGGVNTEAFF. In nucleotides, the CDR3 is TGTGCCAGCTCACCCCCGGGAGGGGTGAACACTGAAGCTTTCTTT.

The chain is built from TRBV28 and TRBJ2-7; no firm D call. V was cut by 4 bases and J by 0 bases, with 13 bases left in between. Germline V gives CDR1 MDHEN, CDR2 SYDVKM. The CDR3 has 15 amino acids. DNA of the CDR3: TGTGCCAGCAGTTCACGCGCGGAGAGCTCCTACGAGCAGTACTTC. Its translation: CASSSRAESSYEQYF.

The V and J genes are TRBV5-1 and TRBJ2-1; D gene ambiguous. The CDR3 runs to 13 residues. V lost 4 bases, J lost 10 bases, and 15 bases lay in between. Germline V lookup: CDR1 SGHRS, CDR2 YFSETQ. CDR3 DNA sequence: TGCGCCAGCAGCGCCGCTGGGAACTTAGAGCAGTTCTTC. Translated: CASSAAGNLEQFF.

V and J are TRBV29-1 and TRBJ1-1; D not resolved. Trimming removed 4 bases from V and 0 bases from J, with 15 bases in between. The CDR3 spans 15 residues. Germline V lookup: CDR1 SQVTM, CDR2 ANQGSEA. CDR3 in DNA: TGCAGCGTTGGGCAGGCTAAGGGTTTGAACACTGAAGCTTTCTTT. Translating it yields CSVGQAKGLNTEAFF.

The chain carries TRBV11-1 and TRBJ2-6; D is possibly TRBD1 (7 bases). The ends were cut back, 7 bases at V and 2 bases at J, with 15 bases in the middle. This CDR3 region has 16 residues. Germline assignment: CDR1 SGHAT and CDR2 FQDESV (reference sequence). The CDR3 is CASTRGDLTGANVLTF. CDR3 coding DNA: TGTGCCAGCACCAGGGGGGACTTGACTGGGGCCAACGTCCTGACTTTC.

This chain links TRBV30 with TRBJ1-2, with D unclear. Trimming shortened V by 5 bases and J by 4 bases, and 8 bases separated the two germline ends. CDR3 length: 11 amino acids. Germline V CDR1 and CDR2: GTSNPN, SVGIG (reference sequence). The CDR3 loop reads CAWPNGYGYTF. Written as DNA, the CDR3 is TGTGCCTGGCCGAACGGCTATGGCTACACCTTC. The entire variable domain, with the rest obtained from reference TRBV30 and TRBJ1-2, is as follows: SQTIHQWPATLVQPVGSPLSLECTVEGTSNPNLYWYRQAAGRGLQLLFYSVGIGQISSEVPQNLSASRPQDRQFILSSKKLLLSDSGFYLCAWPNGYGYTFGSGTRLTVV.

Regarding this clone: Other DNA sequences within the sample encode an identical CDR3. V gene TRBV5-1 combines with J gene TRBJ2-5, with D hard to call. Per germline, CDR1 SGHRS and CDR2 YFSETQ. The length of the CDR3 is 14 residues. V lost 0 bases and J lost 1, with 7 bases in between. The CDR3 DNA is TGCGCCAGCAGCTTGGAGTCGGGCCAAGAGACCCAGTACTTC. Translation gives CASSLESGQETQYF.

This chain links TRBV5-1 with TRBJ2-1; 10 nucleotides line up with TRBD2. V lost 4 bases to trimming and J lost 3 bases; unmatched junction nucleotides: 4. There are 15 residues in the CDR3. CDR1 and CDR2 from the germline V gene are SGHRS and YFSETQ. For the CDR3, the DNA is TGCGCCAGCAGCGAACTAGCGGGGAACTACAATGAGCAGTTCTTC. Its protein product is CASSELAGNYNEQFF.

This chain links TRBV7-6 with TRBJ2-7, with TRBD2 matching 9 bases. Trimming at V came to 4 bases and at J to 2 bases, leaving 6 bases not matched to a gene. The CDR3 has 15 residues. CDR1 and CDR2 from the germline V gene are SGHVS and FNYEAQ. CDR3 amino acids: CASSSIAGDTYEQYF. Here the CDR3 DNA reads TGTGCCAGCAGCTCCATAGCGGGAGACACCTACGAGCAGTACTTC. The complete variable domain, with remaining parts taken from reference TRBV7-6 and TRBJ2-7, reads GAGVSQSPRYKVTKRGQDVALRCDPISGHVSLYWYRQALGQGPEFLTYFNYEAQQDKSGLPNDRFSAERPEGSISTLTIQRTEQRDSAMYRCASSSIAGDTYEQYFGPGTRLTVT.

The chain couples TRBV5-4 to TRBJ1-1; TRBD1 is a possible D gene (6 bases). The germline V gene encodes CDR1 SGHNT and CDR2 YYREEE (reference sequence). This CDR3 has 12 residues. V lost 3 bases, J lost 7 bases, and 10 bases lay in between. The CDR3 sequence: CASSSLRGEAFF. Here the CDR3 DNA reads TGTGCCAGCAGCTCACTCAGGGGTGAAGCTTTCTTT. The entire variable domain, with the rest obtained from reference TRBV5-4 and TRBJ1-1, is as follows: ETGVTQSPTHLIKTRGQQVTLRCSSQSGHNTVSWYQQALGQGPQFIFQYYREEENGRGNFPPRFSGLQFPNYSSELNVNALELDDSALYLCASSSLRGEAFFGQGTRLTVV.